The 14 T cell receptor beta chains in this list originate from one sample, sequenced in a study of blood T cell repertoires in COVID-19. TCRdb keeps only in-frame clones here, not all; method: immunoSEQ multiplex PCR. The table lists 180,000 or so clones, over 65% of them singletons. The source material was PBMCs or T cells enriched from blood (not recorded which). These receptors all stem from a woman between 45 and 65 years old who had recovered from COVID-19.

This clone was seen a few times. This chain uses TRBV3-1 (or the pseudogene TRBV3-2) with TRBJ2-5, with 7 bases identical to TRBD2. J gave up 3 bases and V 4 bases, and 8 bases lay outside the gene matches. CDR3 length: 15 residues. Germline-derived CDR1 and CDR2 are LGHDT and YNNKEL (reference sequence). The CDR3 region has the DNA TGTGCCAGCAGCCCACCACGAGGGAGGGAAGAGACCCAGTACTTC. Its translation: CASSPPRGREETQYF.

V gene TRBV7-3 combines with J gene TRBJ2-1, with 8 bases lining up with TRBD1. The V segment lost 5 bases and the J segment 0 bases; nucleotides outside the gene matches: 6. Germline CDR1 is SGHTA and CDR2 is FQGTGA. There are 16 residues in the CDR3. In DNA, the CDR3 is TGTGCCAGCAGCCCCACAGGGGGTAGCTCCTACAATGAGCAGTTCTTC. This translates into CASSPTGGSSYNEQFF.

The chain employs TRBV5-1 and TRBJ1-3; possible D gene TRBD1, 6 bases. The CDR3 is 16 amino acids. Germline V gene data show CDR1 as SGHRS and CDR2 as YFSETQ. Trimming stripped 0 bases from V and 3 bases from J, with 13 bases between. CDR3 bases: TGCGCCAGCAGCTTGGATGGACAGATAATTGGAAACACCATATATTTT. It translates to CASSLDGQIIGNTIYF.

This chain joins TRBV21-1 and TRBJ2-7; the table names TRBD1, a call not compared with the DNA. TRBV21-1 is shown as a pseudogene. This CDR3 contains 16 residues. This CDR3 is CASSIPLRGHLYEQYV. DNA of the CDR3: TGTGCCAGCAGCATTCCTCTTAGGGGACATCTCTACGAGCAGTACGTC.

This chain links TRBV28 with TRBJ2-5; D may be TRBD1 (5 bases). Germline CDR1 is MDHEN and CDR2 is SYDVKM. The CDR3 length is 13 residues. V dropped 6 bases and J dropped 5 bases, with 13 bases sitting between them. This CDR3 is CASRHQGRETQYF. The CDR3 DNA reads as TGTGCCAGCAGGCACCAGGGTAGGGAGACCCAGTACTTC.

This clone has a handful of counts. This chain joins TRBV4-1 and TRBJ1-5; 8 bases are a match to TRBD1. J lost 6 bases, V lost 2 bases, and 9 bases had no gene match. The length of the CDR3 is 16 residues. Germline-derived CDR1 and CDR2 are MGHRA and YSYEKL. The CDR3 nucleotides are TGCGCCAGCAGCCAAAGACCGGGACAGGAGAGTCAGCCCCAGCATTTT. Translated: CASSQRPGQESQPQHF.

CDR3 region: CASSDLQGDTGELFF. The CDR3 bases are TGTGCCAGCAGCGATCTACAGGGGGACACCGGGGAGCTGTTTTTT. V usage is TRBV5-6 and J usage is TRBJ2-2; TRBD1 matches 8 bases. Germline V gene lookup returns CDR1 SGHDT and CDR2 YYEEEE. This CDR3 region has 15 residues. With 4 bases clipped from V and 3 bases from J, the junction kept 5 bases outside the gene matches.

V is TRBV28 and J is TRBJ1-2, with D uncertain. Trimming removed 4 bases at V and 6 bases at J, with 12 bases between. CDR3 length equals 13 residues. Germline CDR1 and CDR2: MDHEN and SYDVKM. This CDR3 is CASSSPLANGYTF. In DNA form, the CDR3 reads TGTGCCAGCAGTTCCCCCCTTGCTAATGGCTACACCTTC.

The sample holds a few counts of this clone. The rearrangement joins TRBV28 to TRBJ2-3; 7 bases map to TRBD2. The length of the CDR3 is 17 residues. Looked up from germline, CDR1 is MDHEN and CDR2 is SYDVKM. Unmatched junction bases numbered 14, after V lost 6 bases and J lost 2 bases. In nucleotides, the CDR3 is TGTGCCAGCAGCGGCCCATTCGGGCTAGCGGACACAGATACGCAGTATTTT. Translating gives CASSGPFGLADTDTQYF.

The V and J genes are TRBV19 and TRBJ1-1; tentative D call: TRBD1 (5 bases). This CDR3 comprises 14 residues. Trimming removed 4 bases from V and 0 bases from J, with 9 bases in between. CDR1 and CDR2 from the germline V gene are LNHDA and SQIVND (reference sequence). The CDR3 nucleotides are TGTGCCAGTAGTACTCAGGGCATGAACACTGAAGCTTTCTTT. Its protein product is CASSTQGMNTEAFF.

The V call is TRBV5-1, the J call TRBJ1-2, with 7 bases identical to TRBD1. CDR3 size: 15 residues. With V trimmed by 4 bases and J by 7 bases, 13 bases remained unmatched. In germline, CDR1 is SGHRS, CDR2 YFSETQ. The CDR3 sequence: CASSDEGQTMRGYTF. For the CDR3, the DNA is TGCGCCAGCAGCGACGAGGGACAGACTATGCGTGGCTACACCTTC.

The CDR3 sequence: CATSAGRDYGYTF. The CDR3 DNA reads TGTGCCACCAGCGCGGGACGGGACTATGGCTACACCTTC. This chain joins TRBV24-1 and TRBJ1-2, with D maybe TRBD1 (5 bases). The V gene's germline CDR1 is KGHDR and CDR2 SFDVKD. The CDR3 runs to 13 residues. V dropped 7 bases and J dropped 3 bases, with 11 bases sitting between them.

The chain joins TRBV6-5 to TRBJ1-1; D gene unclear. The V end was cut by 1 base, the J end by 2 bases, with 11 bases between. This CDR3 is 15 amino acids long. CDR1 is MNHEY and CDR2 is SVGAGI in the germline V gene. The CDR3 sequence is CASSYFGGANTEAFF. The CDR3 DNA sequence: TGTGCCAGCAGTTACTTTGGCGGAGCCAACACTGAAGCTTTCTTT.

This clone has a handful of counts. This CDR3 reads CASSLTFRGSLYEQYV. DNA for the CDR3: TGTGCCAGCAGTTTAACGTTCAGGGGTTCTCTCTACGAGCAGTACGTC. The chain couples TRBV28 to TRBJ2-7; perhaps TRBD1 as D (6 bases). The CDR3 is 16 amino acids. CDR1 is MDHEN and CDR2 is SYDVKM in the germline V gene. The V gene lost 2 bases and the J gene lost 3 bases, with 17 bases spanning the gap.